Following are 19 T cell receptor beta chains from one sample sequenced in a study of blood T cell repertoires in COVID-19. Assay: immunoSEQ multiplex PCR; the TCRdb copy retains only in-frame clones and omits some. This table has 130,000 or so clones, roughly 69% appearing once. The sequencing input was peripheral blood. The receptor set was obtained from a woman aged 70 to 79 with acute or convalescent COVID-19.

This clone was observed a handful of times. This chain links TRBV28 with TRBJ1-4; unclear D gene. Trimming stripped 2 bases from V and 0 bases from J, with 13 bases between. The germline CDR1 and CDR2 sequences are MDHEN and SYDVKM. The CDR3 spans 17 residues. CDR3 region: CASSLLGLSATNEKLFF. As DNA, the CDR3 is TGTGCCAGCAGTTTACTGGGCCTTAGTGCAACTAATGAAAAACTGTTTTTT.

This clone was seen a few times. V usage is TRBV2 and J usage is TRBJ2-3, with TRBD2 identical over 10 bases. This CDR3 is built from 14 residues. Per germline, CDR1 SNHLY and CDR2 FYNNEI. The J segment lost 6 bases and the V segment lost 6 bases, leaving 6 bases of the junction unmatched. DNA for the CDR3: TGTGCCAGCAGAATAGCGGGAGGAGGTGATACGCAGTATTTT. It is translated as CASRIAGGGDTQYF. The variable domain in full, with the rest retrieved from reference TRBV2 and TRBJ2-3, is EPEVTQTPSHQVTQMGQEVILRCVPISNHLYFYWYRQILGQKVEFLVSFYNNEISEKSEIFDDQFSVERPDGSNFTLKIRSTKLEDSAMYFCASRIAGGGDTQYFGPGTRLTVL.

The genes are TRBV18 and TRBJ1-1, with no clear D. This CDR3 has 14 amino acids. The V gene lost 2 bases and the J gene lost 1 base, with 8 bases spanning the gap. From germline, CDR1 is KGHSH and CDR2 LQKENI. The CDR3 DNA reads as TGTGCCAGCTCACCAAGCCGGGGGAACACTGAAGCTTTCTTT. Its translation is CASSPSRGNTEAFF.

This clone was seen only a few times. V usage is TRBV19 and J usage is TRBJ1-6; D might be TRBD1 (5 bases). Trimming shortened V by 11 bases and J by 3 bases, and 14 bases separated the two germline ends. The CDR3 loop spans 14 amino acids. Germline lookup yields CDR1 LNHDA and CDR2 SQIVND (reference sequence). CDR3 residues: CAARGGLYNSPLHF. Here the CDR3 DNA reads TGTGCCGCAAGGGGAGGACTCTATAATTCACCCCTCCACTTT.

This clone was picked up a small number of times. The rearrangement links TRBV7-2 to TRBJ1-6; D is perhaps TRBD1 (5 bases). The CDR3 extends over 16 amino acids. The V gene's germline CDR1 is SGHTA and CDR2 FQGNSA. V shed 3 bases and J shed 5 bases, with 14 bases lying between them. In nucleotides, the CDR3 is TGTGCCAGCAGCTTTGGCAGGGAAAGAGATAATTCACCCCTCCACTTT. Its protein is CASSFGRERDNSPLHF.

The chain couples TRBV7-6 to TRBJ1-5; 8 nucleotides line up with TRBD1. CDR1 and CDR2 from the germline V gene are SGHVS and FNYEAQ. V gave up 2 bases and J gave up 6 bases; unmatched junction bases: 6. This CDR3 comprises 15 residues. For the CDR3, the DNA is TGTGCCAGCAGCTTAAGTCAGGGGGCAGGTCAGCCCCAGCATTTT. Protein sequence: CASSLSQGAGQPQHF.

This rearrangement joins TRBV7-8 to TRBJ2-6; D is unclear. With 5 bases removed from V and 1 base from J, the gap between germline ends came to 12 bases. Germline CDR1 is SGHVS and CDR2 is FQNEAQ. The CDR3 consists of 16 residues. CDR3 region: CASSPTEASGANVLTF. CDR3 coding DNA: TGTGCCAGCAGCCCAACTGAGGCGTCTGGGGCCAACGTCCTGACTTTC.

The chain has TRBV10-3 and TRBJ2-1, with 8 bases matching TRBD1. The CDR3 covers 17 residues. Unmatched junction bases numbered 7, after V lost 0 bases and J lost 3 bases. Germline CDR1 is ENHRY and CDR2 is SYGVKD. The CDR3 is CAISESTGQGSYNEQFF. CDR3 DNA: TGTGCCATCAGTGAGTCGACCGGACAGGGTAGCTACAATGAGCAGTTCTTC.

The chain links TRBV28 to TRBJ1-5; TRBD1 matches 9 bases. Germline trimming cut 7 bases from V and 2 bases from J; bases unmatched to any gene: 6. CDR1 MDHEN and CDR2 SYDVKM come from the germline V gene. CDR3 length: 15 amino acids. As DNA, the CDR3 is TGTGCCAGCATTCAACAGGGGGCTGGCAATCAGCCCCAGCATTTT. Translation: CASIQQGAGNQPQHF.

The chain is built from TRBV9 and TRBJ1-2; 8 nucleotides align to TRBD1. After removal of 0 bases from V and 2 bases from J, the junction contained 0 bases not matched to a gene. The CDR3 is 14 amino acids. Germline CDR1 SGDLS, CDR2 YYNGEE. CDR3 DNA: TGTGCCAGCAGCGTAGACAGGGGGAACTATGGCTACACCTTC. It encodes CASSVDRGNYGYTF.

V is TRBV12-3 or TRBV12-4 and J is TRBJ1-2; D remains unclear. This CDR3 has 13 amino acids. The V end was cut by 4 bases, the J end by 2 bases, with 8 bases between. CDR3 DNA: TGTGCCAGCAGTTCACAGCCGAACTATGGCTACACCTTC. It is translated as CASSSQPNYGYTF.

The chain couples TRBV7-8 to TRBJ1-5; 9 bases line up with TRBD1. After removal of 5 bases from V and 1 base from J, the junction contained 6 bases not matched to a gene. The CDR3 sequence is 16 residues long. Per the germline V gene, CDR1 is SGHVS and CDR2 is FQNEAQ. The DNA of the CDR3 is TGTGCCAGCAGCGCCTGGACAGGGGTAAGCAATCAGCCCCAGCATTTT. It yields the protein CASSAWTGVSNQPQHF.

The J gene is TRBJ2-7, the V gene TRBV28; 12 bases fit TRBD2. Germline V gives CDR1 MDHEN, CDR2 SYDVKM. J was trimmed by 5 bases and V by 5 bases; bases with no gene match: 7. The length of the CDR3 is 15 residues. CDR3: CASSERLAGAHEQYF. CDR3 DNA sequence: TGTGCCAGCAGTGAAAGACTAGCGGGAGCCCACGAGCAGTACTTC.

The CDR3 reads CASSLAGHSNYGYTF. The DNA for the CDR3 is TGTGCCAGCAGCTTAGCAGGGCATTCTAACTATGGCTACACCTTC. This chain links TRBV11-2 with TRBJ1-2; D perhaps matches TRBD1 (5 bases). The length of the CDR3 is 15 residues. V was trimmed by 1 base and J by 0 bases, leaving 9 bases between them. Germline V lookup: CDR1 SGHAT, CDR2 FQNNGV.

This clone was picked up a small number of times. The rearrangement joins TRBV3-1 (or the pseudogene TRBV3-2) to TRBJ2-7, with TRBD2 matching 7 bases. Looked up from germline, CDR1 is LGHDT and CDR2 is YNNKEL (reference sequence). V gave up 4 bases and J gave up 4 bases; unmatched junction bases: 7. The CDR3 has 14 residues. The chain's CDR3 is CASSPGLLIYEQYF. As DNA, the CDR3 is TGTGCCAGCAGCCCGGGACTACTCATTTACGAGCAGTACTTC.

V usage is TRBV2 and J usage is TRBJ2-7, with 7 bases identical to TRBD1. After removal of 8 bases from V and 2 bases from J, the junction contained 12 bases not matched to a gene. The CDR3 is 15 amino acids. Germline V gene sequence: CDR1 SNHLY, CDR2 FYNNEI. The CDR3 nucleotides read TGTGCCAGCCCTAAGCCCCGGGACAGTGCCTACGAGCAGTACTTC. Its protein is CASPKPRDSAYEQYF. Full variable domain (remainder filled in from reference TRBV2 and TRBJ2-7): EPEVTQTPSHQVTQMGQEVILRCVPISNHLYFYWYRQILGQKVEFLVSFYNNEISEKSEIFDDQFSVERPDGSNFTLKIRSTKLEDSAMYFCASPKPRDSAYEQYFGPGTRLTVT.

The chain is built from TRBV4-2 and TRBJ1-2, with 8 bases matching TRBD1. With 0 bases clipped from V and 7 bases from J, the junction kept 4 bases outside the gene matches. Germline V gives CDR1 LGHNA, CDR2 YNFKEQ. The CDR3 covers 14 residues. The CDR3 loop reads CASSQEDRGSGYTF. CDR3 sequence (DNA): TGTGCCAGCAGCCAAGAAGACAGGGGCTCTGGCTACACCTTC.

The chain links TRBV5-8 to TRBJ1-3, with D perhaps matching TRBD1 (6 bases). Germline loops: CDR1 SGHTS, CDR2 YDEGEE. Trimming stripped 7 bases from V and 1 base from J, with 12 bases between. This CDR3 region has 14 residues. The CDR3 is CASPGGPSGNTIYF. CDR3 in DNA: TGTGCCAGCCCGGGGGGGCCTTCTGGAAACACCATATATTTT.

This clone was seen once. The rearrangement uses TRBV4-3 and TRBJ1-1; possible D gene TRBD1, 6 bases. This CDR3 comprises 15 residues. The V gene lost 0 bases and the J gene lost 4 bases, with 12 bases spanning the gap. Germline V gene sequence: CDR1 LGHNA, CDR2 YSLEER. CDR3 sequence: CASSQEQGRGTEAFF. CDR3 sequence (DNA): TGCGCCAGCAGCCAAGAACAGGGTCGCGGCACTGAAGCTTTCTTT.